The clone carrying this T cell receptor (beta chain) was seen repeatedly, ten times or more. As yet, its antigen is unknown. MiXCR, run by TCRdb on the 5' RACE reads, gives a single entry per CDR3 protein. The table has 350,000 to 450,000 distinct CDR3 sequences, under 20% seen once; the top ten hold 12%. These data originate in a study of identical twins. Findings and caveats of the study: Carriage of fewer insertions was seen in abundant cord blood beta clonotypes, whereas memory repertoires showed none. Conclusions rested on cross-sectional statistics rather than following the same donors.

The CDR3 totals 15 residues. Germline CDR1 DFQATT, CDR2 SNEGSKA (reference sequence). V lost 0 bases and J 2 bases, leaving 14 bases between the germline ends. This chain uses TRBV20-1 with TRBJ2-7; D might be TRBD2 (5 bases). Sequencing input: naive T cells sorted from blood. The clonotype was recovered from a man aged 45-60 years in good health. The CDR3 reads CSARDQTGSTYEQYF. DNA for the CDR3: TGCAGTGCTAGAGATCAGACGGGGTCTACCTACGAGCAGTACTTC.